Presented here are 15 T cell receptor beta chains from one specimen sequenced in a study of CD8 T cells in ankylosing spondylitis. TCRdb redid the calling of the 5' RACE reads with MiXCR, one entry per CDR3 protein. The table lists 200,000 to 250,000 distinct CDR3 sequences, over 9.5% of them singletons. Sequences were obtained from blood, either unsorted or a sorted T cell fraction (not recorded which). The receptors derive from a male donor with ankylosing spondylitis or in good health (not recorded which).

In its sample, this clonotype was seen many times. The CDR3 DNA sequence: TGTGCCAGCAGTGAGGGAAATAGCGGGGGTGGTGAGACCCAGTACTTC. Translated, it gives CASSEGNSGGGETQYF. The genes are TRBV27 and TRBJ2-5; TRBD2 agrees at 9 bases. This CDR3 comprises 16 residues. Germline assignment: CDR1 MNHEY and CDR2 SMNVEV (reference sequence). Unmatched junction bases numbered 12, after V lost 5 bases and J lost 5 bases.

Many counts were recorded for this clonotype. The rearrangement joins TRBV27 to TRBJ2-3, with D perhaps matching TRBD2 (6 bases). The CDR3 is made up of 15 amino acids. The germline V and J ends were trimmed by 3 bases and 1 base, with 11 bases remaining between them. Germline values: CDR1 MNHEY, CDR2 SMNVEV (reference sequence). CDR3 region: CASSFAGSRTDTQYF. The DNA of the CDR3 is TGTGCCAGCAGTTTCGCGGGAAGCCGCACAGATACGCAGTATTTT.

There are many counts of this clonotype. The CDR3 nucleotides are TGTGCCAGCAGCCAAAGGGCCTCCTTAATCCACGAGCAGTACTTC. Translating gives CASSQRASLIHEQYF. The chain combines TRBV12-3 or TRBV12-4 with TRBJ2-7; no firm D call. With 6 bases removed from V and 5 bases from J, the gap between germline ends came to 20 bases. The CDR3 is 15 amino acids.

This clonotype was detected ten times or more. As DNA, the CDR3 is TGTGCCAGCAGCGAGGGCCTCAATGAGCAGTTCTTC. It specifies CASSEGLNEQFF. The rearrangement uses TRBV3-1 and TRBJ2-1; the D gene is possibly TRBD2 (5 bases). V was trimmed by 5 bases and J by 6 bases, leaving 8 bases between them. This CDR3 comprises 12 residues. Germline V gene sequence: CDR1 LGHDT, CDR2 YNNKEL (reference sequence).

This clonotype appeared once. A much larger clone is a single base away; this may be a read error. The chain combines TRBV10-3 with TRBJ1-5, with 11 bases lining up with TRBD1. The CDR3 runs to 13 residues. Germline V gene data show CDR1 as ENHRY and CDR2 as SYGVKD. Written as DNA, the CDR3 is TGTGCCGTCAGGGGACAGGGGGATCAGCCCCAGCATTTT. It is translated as CAVRGQGDQPQHF.

This clonotype was found many times. The rearrangement joins TRBV5-1 to TRBJ2-1, with D unresolved. CDR3 length: 17 residues. Germline V lookup: CDR1 SGHRS, CDR2 YFSETQ. V was pared by 4 bases and J by 4 bases, with 21 bases between. The CDR3 reads CASSPIPTSSGYNEQFF. Here the CDR3 DNA reads TGCGCCAGCAGCCCGATACCGACTTCCTCGGGTTACAATGAGCAGTTCTTC.

This clonotype was counted between two and nine times. The chain employs TRBV7-2 and TRBJ2-7; D gene ambiguous. The germline V gene has CDR1 SGHTA and CDR2 FQGNSA. V dropped 1 base and J dropped 7 bases, with 8 bases sitting between them. This CDR3 is 12 amino acids long. The CDR3 DNA follows: TGTGCCAGCAGCTTAGTCCGCGGAGAGCAGTACTTC. This gives the protein CASSLVRGEQYF.

The chain combines TRBV7-8 with TRBJ1-2; D gene unclear. Germline V gene data show CDR1 as SGHVS and CDR2 as FQNEAQ. The V end lost 5 bases, the J end lost 0 bases, and 13 bases lay between the germline ends. CDR3 length: 15 amino acids. The CDR3 sequence: CASSVRREANYGYTF. The CDR3 DNA reads TGTGCCAGCAGCGTTAGACGTGAAGCTAACTATGGCTACACCTTC. The entire variable domain, with the rest obtained from reference TRBV7-8 and TRBJ1-2, is as follows: GAGVSQSPRYKVAKRGQDVALRCDPISGHVSLFWYQQALGQGPEFLTYFQNEAQLDKSGLPSDRFFAERPEGSVSTLKIQRTQQEDSAVYLCASSVRREANYGYTFGSGTRLTVV.

The chain is built from TRBV7-2 and TRBJ2-1; possibly TRBD1 or TRBD2 for D (5 bases each). This CDR3 comprises 15 residues. From germline, CDR1 is SGHTA and CDR2 FQGNSA. V was trimmed by 5 bases and J by 3 bases, leaving 14 bases between them. DNA for the CDR3: TGTGCCAGCAGCACCGGGGCATGGGTCTACAATGAGCAGTTCTTC. It is translated as CASSTGAWVYNEQFF.

In its sample, this clonotype was seen many times. The CDR3 spells CSAGGQGTEAFF. CDR3 nucleotides: TGCAGCGCCGGAGGACAGGGTACTGAAGCTTTCTTT. The rearrangement joins TRBV29-1 to TRBJ1-1; 8 nucleotides agree with TRBD1. With 7 bases clipped from V and 5 bases from J, the junction kept 6 bases outside the gene matches. This CDR3 spans 12 amino acids. Germline CDR1 SQVTM, CDR2 ANQGSEA.

This clonotype appeared many times. Written as DNA, the CDR3 is TGTGCCAGCAGTTTCTCCCGAACTGGGGAGCAGTTCTTC. Protein: CASSFSRTGEQFF. The genes are TRBV27 and TRBJ2-1; D is unresolved. CDR3 length: 13 amino acids. Germline V gene lookup returns CDR1 MNHEY and CDR2 SMNVEV (reference sequence). Trimming removed 3 bases from V and 10 bases from J, with 13 bases in between.

This clonotype was detected many times. V gene TRBV10-3 combines with J gene TRBJ1-2; D possibly corresponds to TRBD1 (6 bases). Trimming left V 3 bases short and J 4 bases short, with 15 bases between. From germline, CDR1 is ENHRY and CDR2 SYGVKD. There are 15 residues in the CDR3. The CDR3: CAISDPTGLLYGYTF. The CDR3 DNA follows: TGTGCCATCAGTGATCCGACAGGTTTGCTCTATGGCTACACCTTC.

This clonotype was seen ten or more times. The chain combines TRBV20-1 with TRBJ1-1; D gene uncertain. This CDR3 is 12 amino acids long. The germline V and J ends were trimmed by 0 bases and 5 bases, with 7 bases remaining between them. Germline V gene data show CDR1 as DFQATT and CDR2 as SNEGSKA (reference sequence). For the CDR3, the DNA is TGCAGTGCTAGAGAGCCCGGGACTGAAGCTTTCTTT. This encodes CSAREPGTEAFF.

This clonotype was recorded a few times. A much larger clonotype is one base distant, so this may be a read error. The V call is TRBV20-1, the J call TRBJ1-3; 7 bases map to TRBD1. The CDR3 extends over 17 amino acids. CDR1 and CDR2 from the germline V gene are DFQATT and SNEGSKA (reference sequence). The CDR3 bases are TGCTGTGCTATGAGAAGGGGGCCTCGTTCATCTGGAAACACCATATATTTT. Translating it yields CCAMRRGPRSSGNTIYF.

Many counts were recorded for this clonotype. V gene TRBV20-1 combines with J gene TRBJ2-1; 13 bases align to TRBD2. The length of the CDR3 is 16 residues. Trimming took 3 bases from V and 2 from J; bases not matched to a gene: 4. CDR1 DFQATT and CDR2 SNEGSKA come from the germline V gene (reference sequence). CDR3 loop: CSARPGTSGAYNEQFF. CDR3 coding DNA: TGCAGTGCTAGGCCCGGGACTAGCGGGGCCTACAATGAGCAGTTCTTC.